This is a list of T cell receptor beta chains from one sample in a study of T-cell reconstitution after alpha-beta-depleted transplantation in children. TCRdb ran MiXCR on the PCR reads and lists one entry per CDR3 protein. The table has fewer than 700,000 distinct CDR3 sequences, roughly 23% seen once. Sequences were derived from PBMCs, mostly from graft donor cells, sampled 360 days after TCRalphabeta/CD19-depleted stem cell transplant. The receptors come from a boy younger than two who had a stem cell transplant for acute myeloid leukemia, so the T cells may come from the graft donor. Each CDR3 is given with its conserved first and last residue. D genes are given only for firm matches. Size is omitted from some rows. Given values are once, few, many or a class for expanded clones.

NA	TRBD1	TRBV5-6	TRBJ2-3	CARSQGGTAQYF	TGTGCCAGGAGCCAAGGGGGCACCGCGCAGTATTTT
many	NA	TRBV12-3/TRBV12-4	TRBJ2-1	CASSLLQVSSYNEQFF	TGTGCCAGCAGTTTATTGCAGGTGAGCTCCTACAATGAGCAGTTCTTC
NA	TRBD2	TRBV19	TRBJ2-1	CASSMLPTSGGSYNEQFF	TGTGCCAGTAGTATGCTCCCTACTAGCGGGGGCTCCTACAATGAGCAGTTCTTC
many	TRBD1	TRBV6-5	TRBJ1-6	CASTDRVFNSPLHF	TGTGCCAGCACCGACAGGGTATTCAATTCACCCCTCCACTTT
NA	TRBD1	TRBV5-1	TRBJ2-1	CASSLQGVGNEQFF	TGCGCCAGCAGCTTGCAGGGGGTCGGCAATGAGCAGTTCTTC
NA	NA	TRBV12-3/TRBV12-4	TRBJ1-5	CASTLGPHQPQHF	TGTGCCAGCACCCTCGGCCCCCATCAGCCCCAGCATTTT
many	NA	TRBV29-1	TRBJ1-2	CSVDLRGDYGYTF	TGCAGCGTTGATCTTAGGGGAGACTATGGCTACACCTTC
few	TRBD2	TRBV25-1	TRBJ2-3	CASSVSSGGRTDTQYF	TGTGCCAGCAGTGTGAGCAGCGGGGGCCGCACAGATACGCAGTATTTT
few	TRBD1	TRBV20-1	TRBJ2-3	CSARDLTGGVDTQYF	TGCAGTGCTAGAGATCTAACAGGGGGCGTAGATACGCAGTATTTT
many	TRBD1	TRBV7-2	TRBJ2-4	CASSYPGQQNIQYF	TGTGCCAGCAGTTACCCGGGACAGCAAAACATTCAGTACTTC
NA	NA	TRBV12-5	TRBJ2-5	CASGPSRWETQYF	TGTGCTAGTGGTCCTAGCCGATGGGAGACCCAGTACTTC
NA	TRBD2	TRBV28	TRBJ2-3	CASRLAGGLQYF	TGTGCCAGCAGGCTAGCGGGGGGGTTACAGTATTTT
many	NA	TRBV12-3/TRBV12-4	TRBJ1-3	CASSLAQGYNAIYF	TGTGCCAGCAGTTTAGCGCAGGGGTACAATGCCATATATTTT
few	TRBD1	TRBV20-1	TRBJ1-5	CSATTGFGQPQHF	TGCAGTGCTACGACAGGGTTCGGCCAGCCCCAGCATTTT
NA	NA	TRBV12-5	TRBJ2-3	CASEGTRDTQYF	TGTGCTAGTGAGGGTACGCGCGATACGCAGTATTTT
NA	NA	TRBV12-3/TRBV12-4	TRBJ1-5	CASSFVGTSNQPQHF	TGTGCCAGCAGTTTTGTCGGGACGAGCAATCAGCCCCAGCATTTT
few	NA	TRBV11-2	TRBJ2-5	CASSLPLHKETQYF	TGTGCCAGCAGCCTTCCACTCCACAAAGAGACCCAGTACTTC
many	NA	TRBV20-1	TRBJ1-6	CSARGSSYNSPLHF	TGCAGTGCTAGGGGGAGCTCCTATAATTCACCCCTCCACTTT
many	NA	TRBV7-2	TRBJ2-3	CASSLDLRGQYF	TGTGCCAGCAGCTTAGATTTACGGGGGCAGTATTTT
NA	NA	TRBV20-1	TRBJ1-5	CSARDSGKRTQHF	TGCAGTGCTAGAGATAGTGGCAAGAGAACCCAGCATTTT
many	TRBD1	TRBV5-1	TRBJ1-1	CASSSDRVEAFF	TGCGCCAGCAGTTCAGACAGGGTCGAAGCTTTCTTT
many	NA	TRBV5-5	TRBJ2-3	CASSFYELPSTDTQYF	TGTGCCAGCAGCTTTTACGAGTTACCTAGCACAGATACGCAGTATTTT
few	TRBD1	TRBV5-1	TRBJ2-1	CASSYGPGQFDEQFF	TGCGCCAGCAGCTACGGCCCGGGACAGTTCGATGAGCAGTTCTTC
few	TRBD2	TRBV5-6	TRBJ2-5	CASSGGTSVAWTQYF	TGTGCCAGCAGCGGCGGGACTAGCGTTGCATGGACCCAGTACTTC
NA	NA	TRBV6-5	TRBJ2-2	CASSYWGRRNTGELFF	TGTGCCAGCAGTTACTGGGGGAGGAGGAACACCGGGGAGCTGTTTTTT
few	NA	TRBV12-3/TRBV12-4	TRBJ1-2	CASSLSEGQNGYTF	TGTGCCAGCAGTTTGAGTGAGGGTCAGAATGGCTACACCTTC
NA	NA	TRBV3-1	TRBJ2-2	CASSQAPPFYPNFNTGELFF	TGTGCCAGCAGCCAGGCTCCCCCCTTTTACCCCAACTTTAACACCGGGGAGCTGTTTTTT
NA	NA	TRBV6-6	TRBJ2-2	CASSYLGSGELFF	TGTGCCAGCAGTTACTTGGGGTCCGGGGAGCTGTTTTTT
NA	TRBD1	TRBV7-9	TRBJ2-3	CASSLTGTGGTDTQYF	TGTGCCAGCAGCTTGACCGGGACAGGGGGCACAGATACGCAGTATTTT
few	NA	TRBV20-1	TRBJ1-6	CSKQGGERTSPLHF	TGCAGTAAACAGGGTGGGGAACGAACTTCACCCCTCCACTTT
NA	TRBD2	TRBV20-1	TRBJ2-1	CSARRGKGGGPYNEQFF	TGCAGTGCTAGACGGGGAAAAGGCGGGGGACCCTACAATGAGCAGTTCTTC
NA	TRBD2	TRBV4-3	TRBJ2-2	CASSQLAGVITGELFF	TGCGCCAGCAGCCAATTAGCGGGGGTGATTACCGGGGAGCTGTTTTTT
NA	TRBD1	TRBV15	TRBJ1-2	CATSRPGGATYGYTF	TGTGCCACCAGCAGGCCAGGGGGCGCGACCTATGGCTACACCTTC
NA	NA	TRBV7-9	TRBJ2-1	CASSPNTAGEQFF	TGTGCCAGCAGCCCTAACACTGCTGGTGAGCAGTTCTTC
NA	NA	TRBV12-3/TRBV12-4	TRBJ1-5	CASSGQGCQPQHF	TGTGCCAGCAGCGGCCAGGGTTGTCAGCCCCAGCATTTT
many	TRBD1	TRBV27	TRBJ2-1	CASSPGQVGHEQFF	TGTGCCAGCTCTCCGGGACAGGTCGGTCATGAGCAGTTCTTC
NA	NA	TRBV5-1	TRBJ1-1	CASSSTRDTKAFF	TGCGCCAGCAGCTCAACCAGGGACACCAAAGCTTTCTTT
NA	NA	TRBV11-2	TRBJ1-5	CASSFEAPGFNQPQHF	TGTGCCAGCAGCTTCGAAGCACCGGGGTTCAATCAGCCCCAGCATTTT
NA	NA	TRBV6-2/TRBV6-3	TRBJ2-3	CASSYPGVSTDTQYF	TGTGCCAGCAGTTACCCTGGGGTTAGCACAGATACGCAGTATTTT
NA	NA	TRBV20-1	TRBJ1-2	CSARKQGSSTYGYTF	TGCAGTGCTAGAAAACAGGGTTCGTCTACTTATGGCTACACCTTC
NA	NA	TRBV20-1	TRBJ1-3	CSALQGPSAGNTIYF	TGCAGTGCATTGCAGGGCCCCTCGGCTGGAAACACCATATATTTT
few	NA	TRBV20-1	TRBJ2-3	CSARDAEAELSTDTQYF	TGCAGTGCTAGAGACGCAGAAGCGGAGCTTAGCACAGATACGCAGTATTTT
many	TRBD1	TRBV29-1	TRBJ2-7	CSVWTGDSYEQYF	TGCAGCGTCTGGACAGGGGACTCCTACGAGCAGTACTTC
NA	NA	TRBV4-3	TRBJ2-5	CASSQDLGTGWETQYF	TGCGCCAGCAGCCAAGATCTCGGAACAGGGTGGGAGACCCAGTACTTC
many	TRBD2	TRBV29-1	TRBJ2-1	CSVAGGGYNEQFF	TGCAGTGTAGCGGGGGGCGGCTACAATGAGCAGTTCTTC
NA	NA	TRBV20-1	TRBJ2-3	CSAQLRDQIKQSKDTQYF	TGCAGTGCGCAACTCCGGGACCAAATTAAACAGAGTAAGGATACGCAGTATTTT